This T cell receptor beta chain derives from a study of blood T cell repertoires in COVID-19. Study as a whole: The United States, Italy and Spain supplied acute and convalescent COVID-19 samples. T cells, B-cell-depleted T cells, or PBMCs provided the cDNA or gDNA that served as material.

The germline gives CDR1 SGHAT, CDR2 FQNNGV. Trimming cost V 5 bases and J 2 bases; bases outside gene matches: 8. This CDR3 contains 15 residues. In assigning cohorts, the study relied on participant-reported clinical history. The data were produced by immunoSEQ multiplex PCR, yet TCRdb's version contains in-frame clones alone and is incomplete. The sample shows 350,000 to 400,000 clones, about 90% of them seen only once. This chain joins TRBV11-2 and TRBJ2-5; TRBD1 agrees at 7 bases. This clonotype was obtained from a man aged 40-49 years in a cohort exposed to, infected with or recovered from COVID-19 (not recorded which). The sequencing input was PBMCs or T cells enriched from blood (not recorded which). The DNA of the CDR3 is TGTGCCAGCAGCCTTGGGACAGTTCATCAAGAGACCCAGTACTTC. Encoded protein: CASSLGTVHQETQYF. The entire variable domain, with the rest obtained from reference TRBV11-2 and TRBJ2-5, is as follows: EAGVAQSPRYKIIEKRQSVAFWCNPISGHATLYWYQQILGQGPKLLIQFQNNGVVDDSQLPKDRFSAERLKGVDSTLKIQPAKLEDSAVYLCASSLGTVHQETQYFGPGTRLLVL.